Each of the 20 T cell receptor beta chains below was sequenced from the same sample in a study of blood T cell repertoires in COVID-19. Sequencing used immunoSEQ multiplex PCR; TCRdb keeps in-frame clones, though not all of them. The table has about 220,000 clones, roughly nine tenths seen once. The specimen was PBMCs or T cells enriched from blood (not recorded which). The receptors come from a woman younger than 30 in a cohort exposed to, infected with or recovered from COVID-19 (not recorded which).

V is TRBV18 and J is TRBJ2-1; 13 bases are shared with TRBD2. CDR1 is KGHSH and CDR2 is LQKENI in the germline V gene. V lost 5 bases, J lost 9 bases, and 10 bases stayed unmatched. The CDR3 length is 16 residues. The CDR3 region is CASSSPGLAGTFEQFF. CDR3 nucleotide sequence: TGTGCCAGCTCATCGCCGGGACTAGCGGGGACCTTTGAGCAGTTCTTC.

The rearrangement links TRBV7-2 to TRBJ1-5; D unclear. CDR1 and CDR2 from the germline V gene are SGHTA and FQGNSA. CDR3 length: 15 residues. The ends were cut back, 2 bases at V and 0 bases at J, with 8 bases in the middle. The CDR3 reads CASSLSDYSNQPQHF. CDR3 DNA sequence: TGTGCCAGCAGCTTATCAGATTATAGCAATCAGCCCCAGCATTTT.

The count of this clone is one. V usage is TRBV9 and J usage is TRBJ1-6, with 10 bases that match TRBD1. This CDR3 is 15 amino acids long. Losses at the gene ends were 2 bases for V and 9 bases for J; bases not matched to a gene: 5. Germline assignment: CDR1 SGDLS and CDR2 YYNGEE. CDR3 nucleotide sequence: TGTGCCAGCAGCGTCCGGGACAGGGGTTCTTCACCCCTCCACTTT. Amino acids: CASSVRDRGSSPLHF.

This chain connects TRBV7-9 to TRBJ2-7, with TRBD2 matching over 9 bases. The CDR3 is 14 residues long. V shed 5 bases, J shed 4 bases, and the junction held 6 bases outside the gene matches. Germline CDR1 SEHNR, CDR2 FQNEAQ (reference sequence). CDR3 sequence: CASSGSGRSYEQYF. CDR3 coding DNA: TGTGCCAGCAGCGGTAGCGGGAGATCTTACGAGCAGTACTTC.

V usage is TRBV18 and J usage is TRBJ1-4; the D is unclear. With 6 bases removed from V and 3 bases from J, the gap between germline ends came to 17 bases. Germline-derived CDR1 and CDR2 are KGHSH and LQKENI. This CDR3 comprises 16 residues. The CDR3 is CASSPRSPTSNEKLFF. DNA of the CDR3: TGTGCCAGCTCGCCCAGGTCTCCCACATCTAATGAAAAACTGTTTTTT.

The chain is built from TRBV27 and TRBJ1-3, with TRBD1 identical over 8 bases. The V segment lost 4 bases and the J segment 2 bases; nucleotides outside the gene matches: 1. The CDR3 covers 14 residues. Germline CDR1 and CDR2: MNHEY and SMNVEV (reference sequence). CDR3 nucleotide sequence: TGTGCCAGCAGTTCGACAGGGGCTGGAAACACCATATATTTT. It translates to CASSSTGAGNTIYF.

Only one count was recorded for this clone. The rearrangement uses TRBV5-4 and TRBJ2-7; D not certain. Trimming stripped 3 bases from V and 3 bases from J, with 4 bases between. Germline V gene data show CDR1 as SGHNT and CDR2 as YYREEE (reference sequence). The CDR3 is 11 residues long. In nucleotides, the CDR3 is TGTGCCAGCAGCTCAAACTACGAGCAGTACTTC. This encodes CASSSNYEQYF.

The chain employs TRBV27 and TRBJ1-1; unclear D gene. The CDR3 extends over 13 amino acids. Trimming took 3 bases from V and 1 from J, leaving 6 bases between them. Germline values: CDR1 MNHEY, CDR2 SMNVEV (reference sequence). The CDR3 loop is CASSLLENTEAFF. The CDR3, as DNA: TGTGCCAGCAGTTTGCTAGAGAACACTGAAGCTTTCTTT.

V usage is TRBV7-9 and J usage is TRBJ1-2; D unclear. CDR1 is SEHNR, CDR2 FQNEAQ, per germline (reference sequence). This CDR3 spans 14 amino acids. The V end lost 4 bases, the J end lost 7 bases, and 16 bases lay between the germline ends. The chain's CDR3 is CASSSLVDTSGYTF. CDR3 DNA sequence: TGTGCCAGCAGCTCCCTTGTTGATACCAGTGGCTACACCTTC.

The rearrangement links TRBV10-1 to TRBJ2-1, with TRBD1 matching 11 bases. Germline V gives CDR1 WNHNN, CDR2 SYGVQD (reference sequence). V trimming: 6 bases; J trimming: 7 bases; junction bases outside the gene matches: 8. The CDR3 is made up of 15 amino acids. CDR3 DNA sequence: TGCGCCAGCAGCACCGGGACAGGGGGAGGTAATGAGCAGTTCTTC. The encoded protein is CASSTGTGGGNEQFF.

This chain connects TRBV12-2 to TRBJ1-1; the table's D call, TRBD1, was not checked against the DNA. TRBV12-2 is marked as a pseudogene. The CDR3 is 15 amino acids. The CDR3 loop is CASRLTGTGNTEAFF. CDR3 DNA sequence: TGTGCAAGTCGCCTTACCGGGACAGGGAACACTGAAGCTTTCTTT.

The genes are TRBV12-5 and TRBJ1-5; 8 bases are a match to TRBD1. J lost 5 bases, V lost 7 bases, and 4 bases had no gene match. CDR1 and CDR2 (germline): LGHNT, FRNRAP. The length of the CDR3 is 13 residues. The CDR3 loop reads CASAGQGYQPQHF. The CDR3 DNA sequence: TGTGCTAGTGCCGGACAGGGCTATCAGCCCCAGCATTTT.

The chain joins TRBV5-1 to TRBJ1-6; the match to TRBD1 covers 7 bases. Trimming removed 4 bases from V and 7 bases from J; junction bases left unmatched: 8. The CDR3 sequence is 15 residues long. The germline V gene has CDR1 SGHRS and CDR2 YFSETQ. The CDR3: CASSPRDSRNSPLHF. For the CDR3, the DNA is TGCGCCAGCAGCCCCCGGGACAGTCGAAATTCACCCCTCCACTTT.

The chain employs TRBV9 and TRBJ2-3, with TRBD1 matching over 8 bases. Trimming took 5 bases from V and 0 from J; bases not matched to a gene: 5. The CDR3 consists of 15 residues. The V gene's germline CDR1 is SGDLS and CDR2 YYNGEE. The chain's CDR3 is CASRVRGLSTDTQYF. CDR3 sequence (DNA): TGTGCCAGCAGAGTCAGGGGGCTTAGCACAGATACGCAGTATTTT. Based on the CDR3 plus reference TRBV9 and TRBJ2-3, the full variable domain is DSGVTQTPKHLITATGQRVTLRCSPRSGDLSVYWYQQSLDQGLQFLIQYYNGEERAKGNILERFSAQQFPDLHSELNLSSLELGDSALYFCASRVRGLSTDTQYFGPGTRLTVL.

This chain links TRBV28 with TRBJ2-2, with a possible D match to TRBD1 (6 bases). From germline, CDR1 is MDHEN and CDR2 SYDVKM. This CDR3 spans 15 amino acids. The V end lost 3 bases, the J end lost 8 bases, and 16 bases lay between the germline ends. CDR3 bases: TGTGCCAGCAGTTTCGGACAGCCCAGGCCAGGGGAGCTGTTTTTT. The encoded protein is CASSFGQPRPGELFF.

The chain's CDR3 is CSVVAENTEAFF. As DNA, the CDR3 is TGCAGCGTTGTTGCGGAGAACACTGAAGCTTTCTTT. The chain is built from TRBV29-1 and TRBJ1-1, with D unclear. CDR1 SQVTM and CDR2 ANQGSEA come from the germline V gene. V lost 4 bases and J lost 1, with 7 bases in between. CDR3 size: 12 residues.

J is TRBJ1-1 and V is TRBV27; a possible D gene is TRBD1 (5 bases). This CDR3 comprises 15 residues. Trimming removed 4 bases at V and 2 bases at J, with 14 bases between. Germline assignment: CDR1 MNHEY and CDR2 SMNVEV (reference sequence). The CDR3 loop is CASSWAGRLNTEAFF. The CDR3 DNA reads as TGTGCCAGCAGTTGGGCGGGACGGTTAAACACTGAAGCTTTCTTT.

V and J are TRBV5-1 and TRBJ1-1; D perhaps matches TRBD1 (6 bases). This CDR3 is built from 14 residues. The ends were cut back, 4 bases at V and 4 bases at J, with 14 bases in the middle. Germline values: CDR1 SGHRS, CDR2 YFSETQ. This chain's CDR3 is CASSPLGGATEAFF. CDR3 coding DNA: TGCGCCAGCAGCCCTTTAGGGGGGGCCACTGAAGCTTTCTTT.

This chain links TRBV3-1 (or the pseudogene TRBV3-2) with TRBJ1-1; 8 bases fit TRBD1. The trim removed 5 bases at V and 11 bases at J, leaving 7 bases unmatched. CDR3 length: 12 amino acids. The germline gives CDR1 LGHDT, CDR2 YNNKEL (reference sequence). CDR3: CASSGTGSVAFF. CDR3 sequence (DNA): TGTGCCAGCAGCGGGACAGGTTCCGTGGCTTTCTTT.

This chain links TRBV6-1 with TRBJ1-2; D might be TRBD1 (5 bases). Per the germline V gene, CDR1 is MNHNS and CDR2 is SASEGT. CDR3 length: 14 amino acids. Trimming stripped 1 base from V and 7 bases from J, with 13 bases between. The CDR3 DNA sequence: TGTGCCAGCAGTGAAGGGCAGGGTATTGCTGGCTACACCTTC. Protein: CASSEGQGIAGYTF.